Below are 18 T cell receptor beta chains sequenced from a single sample in a study of shared clonotypes between healthy human individuals. Clones were read by immunoSEQ multiplex PCR, and TCRdb kept only the in-frame ones, dropping some. Here the sample spans a few hundred thousand clones, less than 80% being singletons. The sequenced material came from PBMCs. The origin of the receptors is a woman aged 40 to 49 in good health. Some clones in this sample may be carry-over from other donors' samples.

The J gene is TRBJ2-3, the V gene TRBV7-2; D possibly corresponds to TRBD2 (7 bases). V gave up 5 bases and J gave up 3 bases, with 12 bases separating them. CDR1 is SGHTA, CDR2 FQGNSA, per germline. CDR3 length: 14 amino acids. This CDR3 reads CASSKGGGTDTQYF. In DNA, the CDR3 is TGTGCCAGCAGCAAAGGGGGGGGGACAGATACGCAGTATTTT.

There are many counts of this clone. The chain has TRBV10-2 and TRBJ2-1; the match to TRBD2 covers 11 bases. This CDR3 contains 12 residues. CDR1 is WSHSY and CDR2 is SAAADI in the germline V gene. V gave up 6 bases and J gave up 13 bases; unmatched junction bases: 5. The CDR3 is CASSKLAGVQFF. DNA for the CDR3: TGCGCCAGCAGCAAACTAGCGGGAGTACAGTTCTTC.

The genes are TRBV7-9 and TRBJ1-1, with 8 bases identical to TRBD1. The CDR3 sequence is 15 residues long. The ends lost 3 bases at V and 4 bases at J; junction bases unmatched: 7. Per the germline V gene, CDR1 is SEHNR and CDR2 is FQNEAQ (reference sequence). In DNA, the CDR3 is TGTGCCAGCAGCTTTGCGCAGGGGGCGCGCACTGAAGCTTTCTTT. It is translated as CASSFAQGARTEAFF. Full variable domain (outside the CDR3, taken from reference TRBV7-9 and TRBJ1-1): DTGVSQNPRHKITKRGQNVTFRCDPISEHNRLYWYRQTLGQGPEFLTYFQNEAQLEKSRLLSDRFSAERPKGSFSTLEIQRTEQGDSAMYLCASSFAQGARTEAFFGQGTRLTVV.

The rearrangement uses TRBV7-9 and TRBJ2-5, with D maybe TRBD2 (5 bases). The V and J ends lost 3 bases and 1 base respectively, with 9 bases between them. Looked up from germline, CDR1 is SEHNR and CDR2 is FQNEAQ (reference sequence). The length of the CDR3 is 14 residues. The CDR3 sequence is CASSFGSGQETQYF. CDR3 nucleotides: TGTGCCAGCAGCTTTGGAAGCGGCCAAGAGACCCAGTACTTC.

CDR3 region: CASSLEGAETQYF. The CDR3 region has the DNA TGTGCCAGCAGCTTAGAGGGAGCAGAGACCCAGTACTTC. This rearrangement joins TRBV5-4 to TRBJ2-5; perhaps TRBD2 as D (5 bases). The germline V and J ends were trimmed by 2 bases and 4 bases, with 9 bases remaining between them. CDR3 length: 13 amino acids. In germline, CDR1 is SGHNT, CDR2 YYREEE (reference sequence).

The genes are TRBV5-4 and TRBJ2-3; D possibly matches TRBD1 or TRBD2 (5 bases each). V was pared by 0 bases and J by 6 bases, with 14 bases between. The CDR3 sequence is 15 residues long. The germline CDR1 and CDR2 sequences are SGHNT and YYREEE (reference sequence). CDR3 amino acids: CASSLVGTSGDTQYF. The CDR3 nucleotides are TGTGCCAGCAGCTTGGTCGGGACGAGTGGGGATACGCAGTATTTT.

V gene TRBV5-4 combines with J gene TRBJ1-2; TRBD1 aligns across 9 bases. The trim removed 4 bases at V and 3 bases at J, leaving 4 bases unmatched. The germline V gene encodes CDR1 SGHNT and CDR2 YYREEE (reference sequence). The CDR3 covers 14 residues. The DNA of the CDR3 is TGTGCCAGCAGCCCGGGACAGGGATACTATGGCTACACCTTC. Protein sequence: CASSPGQGYYGYTF.

The CDR3 sequence: CASSFVGGLTTGELFF. In DNA form, the CDR3 reads TGTGCCAGCAGCTTTGTGGGAGGCTTGACGACCGGGGAGCTGTTTTTT. The chain couples TRBV7-2 to TRBJ2-2; D possibly corresponds to TRBD2 (6 bases). V was cut by 3 bases and J by 5 bases, with 16 bases left in between. The CDR3 is 16 residues long. Germline-derived CDR1 and CDR2 are SGHTA and FQGNSA.

This chain connects TRBV7-8 to TRBJ1-3; perhaps TRBD1 as D (6 bases). The germline CDR1 and CDR2 sequences are SGHVS and FQNEAQ. V was clipped by 5 bases and J by 0 bases, with 20 bases between them. This CDR3 spans 18 amino acids. As DNA, the CDR3 is TGTGCCAGCAGCCCTAGAGGCCAGGGGTCCAGCTCTGGAAACACCATATATTTT. This gives the protein CASSPRGQGSSSGNTIYF.

This chain connects TRBV28 to TRBJ1-5; 7 bases map to TRBD1. The CDR3 extends over 19 amino acids. V lost 5 bases and J lost 2; bases outside the gene matches: 18. Germline V gives CDR1 MDHEN, CDR2 SYDVKM. The CDR3 here is CASSSSWRQGGAGNQPQHF. Here the CDR3 DNA reads TGTGCCAGCAGTAGTTCCTGGCGACAAGGGGGCGCTGGCAATCAGCCCCAGCATTTT.

This clone was detected a few times. The chain couples TRBV7-9 to TRBJ2-1, with 7 bases fitting TRBD2. CDR1 and CDR2 (germline): SEHNR, FQNEAQ (reference sequence). V shed 5 bases and J 5 bases; nucleotides not matched to a gene: 21. CDR3 size: 19 residues. The CDR3 here is CASSTSQLSFGRTNNEQFF. Written as DNA, the CDR3 is TGTGCCAGCAGCACTAGCCAGTTATCGTTCGGGAGGACCAACAATGAGCAGTTCTTC.

This rearrangement joins TRBV5-8 to TRBJ2-2, with no clear D. V lost 5 bases to trimming and J lost 5 bases, with 16 bases between them. CDR3 size: 15 residues. Looked up from germline, CDR1 is SGHTS and CDR2 is YDEGEE. Here the CDR3 reads CASSSRVVGTGELFF. Here the CDR3 DNA reads TGTGCCAGCAGTTCTCGAGTAGTCGGGACCGGGGAGCTGTTTTTT.

This clone occurred many times. This chain links TRBV20-1 with TRBJ2-1; D is undetermined. The CDR3 has 10 residues. The germline CDR1 and CDR2 sequences are DFQATT and SNEGSKA (reference sequence). Trimming took 0 bases from V and 10 from J, leaving 4 bases between them. DNA of the CDR3: TGCAGTGCTAGAGAGATGGAGCAGTTCTTC. Translation gives CSAREMEQFF.

Only a few counts were recorded for this clone. The rearrangement links TRBV28 to TRBJ2-5, with D maybe TRBD1 (6 bases). The better agreement between TRBJ2-7 and the DNA end casts doubt on the J call. CDR1 and CDR2 (germline): MDHEN, SYDVKM. The CDR3 sequence is 15 residues long. This chain's CDR3 is CASSPRGQISYEQYF. The CDR3 nucleotides are TGTGCCAGCAGTCCCCGCGGACAGATCTCCTACGAGCAGTACTTC.

V and J are TRBV5-1 and TRBJ1-2, with TRBD1 identical over 10 bases. Germline assignment: CDR1 SGHRS and CDR2 YFSETQ. This CDR3 contains 14 residues. The V segment lost 4 bases and the J segment 2 bases; nucleotides outside the gene matches: 2. The CDR3 sequence is CASSPGQGNYGYTF. DNA of the CDR3: TGCGCCAGCAGCCCGGGACAGGGGAACTATGGCTACACCTTC.

V gene TRBV20-1 combines with J gene TRBJ2-7; D ambiguous. The CDR3 loop spans 11 amino acids. Trimming took 6 bases from V and 3 from J, leaving 9 bases between them. Germline-derived CDR1 and CDR2 are DFQATT and SNEGSKA (reference sequence). The CDR3 spells CSALGNYEQYF. The DNA for the CDR3 is TGCAGTGCCCTAGGGAACTACGAGCAGTACTTC.

V gene TRBV4-1 combines with J gene TRBJ1-5; maybe TRBD1 (6 bases). Germline V lookup: CDR1 MGHRA, CDR2 YSYEKL. V shed 1 base and J shed 3 bases, with 10 bases lying between them. The CDR3 consists of 15 residues. DNA of the CDR3: TGCGCCAGCAGCCAAGTGGACAGCTTCAATCAGCCCCAGCATTTT. This encodes CASSQVDSFNQPQHF.

CDR3 DNA: TGCAGCGTGACCAAAGAGACCCAGTACTTC. Protein product: CSVTKETQYF. The chain joins TRBV29-1 to TRBJ2-5; D unclear. CDR3 size: 10 residues. Germline V lookup: CDR1 SQVTM, CDR2 ANQGSEA. V dropped 6 bases and J dropped 3 bases, with 5 bases sitting between them.